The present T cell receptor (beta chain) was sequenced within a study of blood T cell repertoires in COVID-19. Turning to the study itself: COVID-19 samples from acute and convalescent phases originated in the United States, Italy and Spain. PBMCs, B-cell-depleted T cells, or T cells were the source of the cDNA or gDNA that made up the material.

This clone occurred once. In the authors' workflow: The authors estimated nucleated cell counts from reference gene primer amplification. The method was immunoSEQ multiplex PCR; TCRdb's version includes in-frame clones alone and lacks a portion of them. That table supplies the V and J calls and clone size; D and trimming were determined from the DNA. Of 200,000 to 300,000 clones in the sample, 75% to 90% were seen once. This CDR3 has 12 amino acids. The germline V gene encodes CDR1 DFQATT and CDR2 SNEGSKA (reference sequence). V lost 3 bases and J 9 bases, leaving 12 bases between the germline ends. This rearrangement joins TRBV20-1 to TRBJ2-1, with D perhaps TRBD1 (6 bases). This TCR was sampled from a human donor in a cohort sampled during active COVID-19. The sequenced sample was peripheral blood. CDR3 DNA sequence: TGCAGTGCTAGTAAGGGGGAATCTGAGCAGTTCTTC. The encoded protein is CSASKGESEQFF.